The 32 T cell receptor beta chains below come from one sample, sequenced in a study of Ad26.COV2.S vaccination and SARS-CoV-2 variants. Sequenced by immunoSEQ multiplex PCR; TCRdb stores in-frame clones only, minus some. The profile covers roughly 380,000 clones, with over 75% appearing a single time and roughly 3.1% taken by the ten largest. Treatment noted: 15 to 20 received Ad26.COV2.S at low or high dose, single or two shots; roughly five received placebo; per-sample allocation not given. Day 63 following the first vaccine or placebo injection was when the samples were taken. Sequenced here: peripheral blood, sampled in a trial of Ad26.COV2.S vaccine versus placebo. The origin of the receptors is a person aged 18 to 65 who received the Ad26.COV2.S COVID-19 vaccine or a placebo.

This chain joins TRBV29-1 and TRBJ1-3, with D perhaps matching TRBD1 (5 bases). The CDR3 loop spans 13 amino acids. V lost 7 bases and J 4 bases, leaving 14 bases between the germline ends. CDR1 and CDR2 from the germline V gene are SQVTM and ANQGSEA. The CDR3 region is CSGQGGSGNTIYF. The CDR3 nucleotides are TGCAGCGGCCAGGGAGGAAGCGGAAACACCATATATTTT. The full variable domain, its missing parts supplied by reference TRBV29-1 and TRBJ1-3, is SAVISQKPSRDICQRGTSLTIQCQVDSQVTMMFWYRQQPGQSLTLIATANQGSEATYESGFVIDKFPISRPNLTFSTLTVSNMSPEDSSIYLCSGQGGSGNTIYFGEGSWLTVV.

The chain joins TRBV4-3 to TRBJ2-1, with D hard to call. V lost 0 bases to trimming and J lost 5 bases, with 8 bases between them. The CDR3 contains 14 residues. The germline gives CDR1 LGHNA, CDR2 YSLEER. The CDR3 loop reads CASSQEASNNEQFF. Here the CDR3 DNA reads TGCGCCAGCAGCCAAGAAGCCAGTAACAATGAGCAGTTCTTC.

The chain recombines TRBV3-1 (or the pseudogene TRBV3-2) with TRBJ2-2; D gene uncertain. Germline CDR1 LGHDT, CDR2 YNNKEL (reference sequence). V was shortened by 4 bases and J by 5 bases, with 14 bases between the two germline ends. The CDR3 spans 15 residues. The CDR3 loop reads CASSPRLSRTGELFF. CDR3 DNA sequence: TGTGCCAGCAGCCCCCGCCTCTCGCGGACCGGGGAGCTGTTTTTT.

The chain couples TRBV3-1 (or the pseudogene TRBV3-2) to TRBJ1-5; D not certain. V was trimmed by 1 base and J by 15 bases, leaving 13 bases between them. CDR3 size: 12 residues. The germline V gene encodes CDR1 LGHDT and CDR2 YNNKEL (reference sequence). The CDR3 bases are TGTGCCAGCAGCCAAGTTGACGGGTTTTTGCATTTT. Residues: CASSQVDGFLHF.

CDR3 coding DNA: TGTGCCAGCAGCGTAGGAGGCCACTCTGGGGCCAACGTCCTGACTTTC. Its translation: CASSVGGHSGANVLTF. This chain uses TRBV9 with TRBJ2-6, with D hard to call. The germline V and J ends were trimmed by 0 bases and 0 bases, with 7 bases remaining between them. CDR3 length: 16 amino acids. Germline V lookup: CDR1 SGDLS, CDR2 YYNGEE.

This clone showed up just once. V is TRBV5-1 and J is TRBJ2-5; 7 positions agree with TRBD1. The CDR3 has 13 residues. The V gene end was trimmed by 4 bases and the J gene end by 5 bases; junction bases not matched to a gene: 5. Germline V gene lookup returns CDR1 SGHRS and CDR2 YFSETQ. The CDR3 loop is CASSTGDSETQYF. The CDR3 DNA reads TGCGCCAGCAGCACAGGGGACAGTGAGACCCAGTACTTC.

The V call is TRBV7-2, the J call TRBJ1-2, with D perhaps matching TRBD1 (5 bases). Germline V gene lookup returns CDR1 SGHTA and CDR2 FQGNSA. The CDR3 length is 13 residues. Trimming stripped 6 bases from V and 3 bases from J, with 11 bases between. Here the CDR3 reads CASRFGGDYGYTF. The CDR3 bases are TGTGCCAGCAGGTTCGGGGGTGACTATGGCTACACCTTC.

The V gene is TRBV11-2, the J gene TRBJ1-5; weak D call: TRBD1 (6 bases). The CDR3 length is 13 residues. Germline CDR1 reads SGHAT; CDR2 reads FQNNGV. Trimming cost V 2 bases and J 7 bases, with 9 bases left between them. In DNA form, the CDR3 reads TGTGCCAGCAGCTTATACAGGGACCAGCCCCAGCATTTT. Translating it yields CASSLYRDQPQHF.

The chain joins TRBV5-5 to TRBJ1-1; 7 nucleotides agree with TRBD1. The germline V gene encodes CDR1 SGHKS and CDR2 YYEKEE (reference sequence). This CDR3 is built from 15 residues. The junction had 6 bases not matched to a gene; V was cut back by 4 bases and J by 0 bases. The CDR3 here is CASSPLTGVNTEAFF. CDR3 coding DNA: TGTGCCAGCAGCCCACTCACAGGGGTGAACACTGAAGCTTTCTTT.

This clone was counted between two and nine times. The chain links TRBV6-4 to TRBJ2-3; TRBD1 aligns across 10 bases. The V segment lost 2 bases and the J segment 4 bases; nucleotides outside the gene matches: 0. This CDR3 has 14 amino acids. Germline V gene lookup returns CDR1 MRHNA and CDR2 SNTAGT. CDR3 amino acids: CASSDGQGADTQYF. The CDR3 DNA reads as TGTGCCAGCAGTGACGGACAGGGGGCAGATACGCAGTATTTT.

This chain links TRBV7-8 with TRBJ2-7; 7 positions agree with TRBD1. The CDR3 is 15 amino acids. Germline CDR1 is SGHVS and CDR2 is FQNEAQ. Trimming removed 5 bases from V and 3 bases from J; junction bases left unmatched: 10. CDR3 bases: TGTGCCAGCAGCCCGTACACCGGGACAGACTACGAGCAGTACTTC. Translated, it gives CASSPYTGTDYEQYF.

This clone was observed once. This sequence joins TRBV29-1 and TRBJ1-3, with TRBD1 matching 8 bases. Germline V lookup: CDR1 SQVTM, CDR2 ANQGSEA. V shed 5 bases, J shed 3 bases, and the junction held 3 bases outside the gene matches. The CDR3 totals 13 residues. In DNA form, the CDR3 reads TGCAGCGTTCAGGGGGCTGGTGGAAACACCATATATTTT. Its protein is CSVQGAGGNTIYF.

In this sample, this clone turned up a few times. V is TRBV11-2 and J is TRBJ1-4; 9 bases line up with TRBD1. The germline V gene encodes CDR1 SGHAT and CDR2 FQNNGV. This CDR3 has 15 amino acids. V was clipped by 5 bases and J by 6 bases; unmatched bases: 7. CDR3 protein: CASSRQRTGDEKLFF. CDR3 bases: TGTGCCAGCAGCCGTCAACGGACAGGGGATGAAAAACTGTTTTTT.

The rearrangement joins TRBV6-2 or TRBV6-3 to TRBJ1-5; no clear D gene. V lost 4 bases, J lost 0 bases, and 10 bases lay in between. The CDR3 covers 15 residues. Germline V gives CDR1 MNHEY, CDR2 SVGEGT. The CDR3: CASSWMGNSNQPQHF. CDR3 DNA sequence: TGTGCCAGCAGTTGGATGGGAAATAGCAATCAGCCCCAGCATTTT.

The genes are TRBV2 and TRBJ1-1, with 8 bases that match TRBD1. The CDR3 contains 14 residues. With 8 bases clipped from V and 1 base from J, the junction kept 6 bases outside the gene matches. The germline gives CDR1 SNHLY, CDR2 FYNNEI. The DNA of the CDR3 is TGTGCCAGCCGACCCGGGACAGGGAACACTGAAGCTTTCTTT. Protein product: CASRPGTGNTEAFF.

The chain has TRBV18 and TRBJ1-5; D call uncertain. Trimming cost V 3 bases and J 5 bases, with 5 bases left between them. The CDR3 has 12 residues. From germline, CDR1 is KGHSH and CDR2 LQKENI. The CDR3 nucleotides are TGTGCCAGCTCACCTGGGGATCAGCCCCAGCATTTT. Translated, it gives CASSPGDQPQHF.

V gene TRBV4-2 combines with J gene TRBJ2-7; 9 nucleotides line up with TRBD1. This CDR3 comprises 14 residues. Germline CDR1 is LGHNA and CDR2 is YNFKEQ. Trimming took 3 bases from V and 5 from J; bases not matched to a gene: 5. The CDR3 sequence is CASSQWDRDDEQYF. The CDR3 DNA reads TGTGCCAGCAGCCAGTGGGACAGGGACGACGAGCAGTACTTC.

J is TRBJ1-1 and V is TRBV20-1; the D is unclear. Looked up from germline, CDR1 is DFQATT and CDR2 is SNEGSKA (reference sequence). The CDR3 is 12 amino acids. With 3 bases removed from V and 4 bases from J, the gap between germline ends came to 9 bases. The CDR3 nucleotides read TGCAGTGCTAGTCGCGTTGGCACTGAAGCTTTCTTT. As protein: CSASRVGTEAFF.

This clone appeared a single time. The chain uses TRBV5-4 and TRBJ2-5; 7 bases fit TRBD1. The CDR3 consists of 16 residues. V shed 6 bases and J 0 bases; nucleotides not matched to a gene: 11. CDR1 is SGHNT and CDR2 is YYREEE in the germline V gene (reference sequence). The CDR3 loop reads CASNLRTGGYQETQYF. In DNA, the CDR3 is TGTGCCAGCAACTTAAGGACAGGCGGATACCAAGAGACCCAGTACTTC.

V and J are TRBV12-5 and TRBJ1-6, with 10 positions matching TRBD1. Germline V gene sequence: CDR1 LGHNT, CDR2 FRNRAP. The CDR3 length is 16 residues. J lost 4 bases, V lost 6 bases, and 6 bases had no gene match. The CDR3, as DNA: TGTGCTAGTGGCACGGGACAGGGGAATTATAATTCACCCCTCCACTTT. Protein product: CASGTGQGNYNSPLHF.

The chain couples TRBV19 to TRBJ1-1; D is ambiguous. Between the trimmed V and J ends, which lost 7 bases and 0 bases, there was a span of 9 bases. CDR3 size: 13 residues. Per the germline V gene, CDR1 is LNHDA and CDR2 is SQIVND (reference sequence). CDR3 in DNA: TGTGCCAGTACGGCAGATATGAACACTGAAGCTTTCTTT. This translates into CASTADMNTEAFF.

The chain has TRBV6-6 and TRBJ2-7, with unresolved D. With 8 bases removed from V and 0 bases from J, the gap between germline ends came to 11 bases. Germline CDR1 MNHNY, CDR2 SVGAGI (reference sequence). This CDR3 is 13 amino acids long. The CDR3 region has the DNA TGTGCCAGCCTTCCTGGTGCCTCCTACGAGCAGTACTTC. Its translation: CASLPGASYEQYF.

The rearrangement links TRBV5-1 to TRBJ2-1; maybe TRBD2 (6 bases). The germline CDR1 and CDR2 sequences are SGHRS and YFSETQ. The CDR3 is made up of 16 amino acids. Trimming pared 0 bases from V and 4 bases from J, leaving 14 bases between. The CDR3 protein is CASSLGEAVLYNEQFF. The DNA of the CDR3 is TGCGCCAGCAGCTTGGGGGAGGCGGTTTTATACAATGAGCAGTTCTTC.

The V call is TRBV28, the J call TRBJ2-4; D not resolved. Germline V CDR1 and CDR2: MDHEN, SYDVKM. This CDR3 contains 16 residues. The V end lost 6 bases, the J end lost 5 bases, and 20 bases lay between the germline ends. This CDR3 is CASSDGLPGVQNIQYF. The DNA for the CDR3 is TGTGCCAGCAGCGACGGGCTGCCTGGGGTGCAAAACATTCAGTACTTC. The variable domain in full, completed from reference TRBV28 and TRBJ2-4, reads DVKVTQSSRYLVKRTGEKVFLECVQDMDHENMFWYRQDPGLGLRLIYFSYDVKMKEKGDIPEGYSVSREKKERFSLILESASTNQTSMYLCASSDGLPGVQNIQYFGAGTRLSVL.

This clone appeared a few times. This CDR3 is also generated by other DNA sequences in the sample. CDR3 nucleotides: TGCGCCAGCAGCTTGGCCGGGGGCGAAAATCAGCCCCAGCATTTT. Residues: CASSLAGGENQPQHF. The chain joins TRBV5-1 to TRBJ1-5; D perhaps matches TRBD1 (6 bases). Germline CDR1 is SGHRS and CDR2 is YFSETQ. Trimming pared 0 bases from V and 4 bases from J, leaving 11 bases between. The CDR3 runs 15 residues.

The J gene is TRBJ2-5, the V gene TRBV7-9; D is tentatively TRBD1 or TRBD2 (7 bases each). Trimming took off 5 bases at V and 1 base at J, with 17 bases between the two ends. The CDR3 covers 16 residues. The germline gives CDR1 SEHNR, CDR2 FQNEAQ (reference sequence). In nucleotides, the CDR3 is TGTGCCAGCAGCCCCGAGACAGGGAGGGGCCAAGAGACCCAGTACTTC. Translation gives CASSPETGRGQETQYF. Based on the CDR3 plus reference TRBV7-9 and TRBJ2-5, the full variable domain is DTGVSQNPRHKITKRGQNVTFRCDPISEHNRLYWYRQTLGQGPEFLTYFQNEAQLEKSRLLSDRFSAERPKGSFSTLEIQRTEQGDSAMYLCASSPETGRGQETQYFGPGTRLLVL.

This clone was recorded a few times. The V call is TRBV7-8, the J call TRBJ1-1; the D is unclear. The V and J ends lost 7 bases and 1 base respectively, with 13 bases between them. The germline V gene encodes CDR1 SGHVS and CDR2 FQNEAQ. This CDR3 spans 14 amino acids. CDR3 sequence reads: CASNLRTGNTEAFF. In nucleotides, the CDR3 is TGTGCCAGCAACCTTAGGACGGGGAACACTGAAGCTTTCTTT.

The chain carries TRBV28 and TRBJ2-5; TRBD1 matches at 7 bases. Trimming took 5 bases from V and 0 from J; bases not matched to a gene: 6. This CDR3 has 15 residues. Per the germline V gene, CDR1 is MDHEN and CDR2 is SYDVKM. Here the CDR3 DNA reads TGTGCCAGCAGTCAACAACAGGGGTACCAAGAGACCCAGTACTTC. Translation: CASSQQQGYQETQYF.

The V and J genes are TRBV25-1 and TRBJ2-5, with D unresolved. V gave up 6 bases and J gave up 2 bases, with 1 base separating them. Germline V gene sequence: CDR1 MGHDK, CDR2 SYGVNS. The CDR3 consists of 10 residues. CDR3 sequence reads: CASRQETQYF. The CDR3, as DNA: TGTGCCAGCAGACAAGAGACCCAGTACTTC.

V usage is TRBV6-5 and J usage is TRBJ1-4, with unresolved D. The CDR3 sequence is 12 residues long. Trimming pared 6 bases from V and 7 bases from J, leaving 9 bases between. In germline, CDR1 is MNHEY, CDR2 SVGAGI. This CDR3 is CASRSTGEKLFF. As DNA, the CDR3 is TGTGCCAGCAGGTCCACGGGTGAAAAACTGTTTTTT.

A few counts support this clone. V usage is TRBV12-3 or TRBV12-4 and J usage is TRBJ1-2; D ambiguous. The V and J ends lost 1 base and 4 bases respectively, with 7 bases between them. The CDR3 is 13 amino acids. CDR3 loop: CASSLVQTYGYTF. In DNA form, the CDR3 reads TGTGCCAGCAGTTTAGTACAGACCTATGGCTACACCTTC.

The chain carries TRBV11-1 and TRBJ2-1, with 8 bases fitting TRBD1. Losses at the gene ends were 8 bases for V and 7 bases for J; bases not matched to a gene: 16. The CDR3 length is 16 residues. Germline V gene sequence: CDR1 SGHAT, CDR2 FQDESV (reference sequence). The CDR3 region has the DNA TGTGCCAGCGGGCCCCGGGGACAGGTGACGGGGAATGAGCAGTTCTTC. This encodes CASGPRGQVTGNEQFF.